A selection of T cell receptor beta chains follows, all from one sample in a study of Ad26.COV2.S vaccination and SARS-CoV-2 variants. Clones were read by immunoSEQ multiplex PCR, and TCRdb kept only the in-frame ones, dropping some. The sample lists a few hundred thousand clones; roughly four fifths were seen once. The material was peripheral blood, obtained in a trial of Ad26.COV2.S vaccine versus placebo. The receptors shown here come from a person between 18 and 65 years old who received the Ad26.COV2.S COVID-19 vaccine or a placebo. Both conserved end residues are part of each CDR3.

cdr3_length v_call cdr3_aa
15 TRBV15 CATSRAAGGGAGYTF
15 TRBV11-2 CASSFSGASYNEQFF
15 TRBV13 CASRRRQGRSEKLFF
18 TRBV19 CASSGLAGGSSGANVLTF
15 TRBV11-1 CASSETSLSYNEQFF
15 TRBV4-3 CASSNRTMGIYEQYF
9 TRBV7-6 CASSLKLFF
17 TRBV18 CASSPGFGTSVGETQYF
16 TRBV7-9 CASSFRSHRLGNEQFF
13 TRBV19 CASIGTGRSEQYF
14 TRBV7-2 CASSVIAGYNEQFF
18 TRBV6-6 CASSPGGSADSYNSPLHF
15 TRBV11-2 CASSRPWGRSYEQYF
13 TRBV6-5 CASSPEADTEAFF
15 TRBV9 CASSLQGSLNTEAFF
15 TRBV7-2 CASSPRGTGQGGYTF
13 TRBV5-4 CASSRGELETQYF
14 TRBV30 CAWGGDRENYGYTF
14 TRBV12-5 CASGFASLYNEQFF
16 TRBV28 CASSFLSGLSTDTQYF
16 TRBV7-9 CASSYPPDGGTYEQYF
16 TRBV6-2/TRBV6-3 CASSPHGGVNTGELFF
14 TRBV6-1 CASSESNSNQPQHF
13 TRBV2 CASSGDSTDTQYF
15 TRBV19 CASSPQGADTGELFF
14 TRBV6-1 CASSSRDPRLEQYF
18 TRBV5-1 CASTINPGLGRGQETQYF
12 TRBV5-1 CASRAGTDTQYF
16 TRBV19 CASSSRTGITGPEAFF
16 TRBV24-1 CATSVATSARQETQYF
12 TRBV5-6 CASSRMVYEQYF